This T cell receptor (beta chain) was profiled in a study of blood T cell repertoires in COVID-19. This CDR3 is built from 12 residues. Germline V CDR1 and CDR2: GTSNPN, SVGIG (reference sequence). V was pared by 4 bases and J by 10 bases, with 11 bases between. Original data processing: Counts of nucleated cells, estimated from reference gene primer amplification, were obtained. Profiling relied on immunoSEQ multiplex PCR, and the TCRdb table lists in-frame clones only, not all of them. Clonal size and the V and J genes are those of that table, whereas D and trimming came from the DNA. Altogether 250,000 to 350,000 clones are present, 85% to 90% being singletons, with the ten largest covering 6.3%.

The sequence was collected from a woman aged 45-65 years with COVID-19, enrolled during active disease. This chain connects TRBV30 to TRBJ1-6, with D possibly matching TRBD1 (5 bases). Sample: peripheral blood. CDR3 in amino acids: CAWTSGKSPLHF. The CDR3, as DNA: TGTGCCTGGACATCAGGGAAATCACCCCTCCACTTT.